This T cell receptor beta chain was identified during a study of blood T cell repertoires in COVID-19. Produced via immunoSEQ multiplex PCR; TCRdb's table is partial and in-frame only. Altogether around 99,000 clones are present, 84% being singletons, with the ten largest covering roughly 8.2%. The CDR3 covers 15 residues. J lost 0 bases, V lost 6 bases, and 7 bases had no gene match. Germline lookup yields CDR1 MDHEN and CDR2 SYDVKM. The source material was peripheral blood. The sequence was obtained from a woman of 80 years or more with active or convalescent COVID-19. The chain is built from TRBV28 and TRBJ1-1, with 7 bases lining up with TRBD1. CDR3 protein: CASSLRQGMNTEAFF. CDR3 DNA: TGTGCCAGCAGCCTCCGACAGGGTATGAACACTGAAGCTTTCTTT.